This entry features one T cell receptor (beta chain) sequence. In the study's own analysis: Amplification from reference gene primers served as the basis for estimated nucleated cell counts. Libraries were prepared by immunoSEQ multiplex PCR; TCRdb keeps only in-frame clonotypes and omits some of them. That table is the source of V, J and clone size, and D and trimming were worked out from the DNA. Of some 210,000 clones in the sample, more than 85% were seen once. The entry originates in a study of blood T cell repertoires in COVID-19. Study overall: COVID-19 samples from acute and convalescent phases originated in the United States, Italy and Spain. T cells, B-cell-depleted T cells, or PBMCs supplied cDNA or gDNA.

The receptor's source is a man aged 55 to 70 with COVID-19, enrolled during active disease. Sequenced material: peripheral blood.

The CDR3, as DNA: TGTGCCAGCACCTCGCGGGGACAGGGGTCCAATGAGCAGTTCTTC. Its protein product is CASTSRGQGSNEQFF. The chain has TRBV27 and TRBJ2-1, with 10 bases identical to TRBD1. The CDR3 length is 15 residues. V gave up 7 bases and J gave up 6 bases; unmatched junction bases: 9. The germline CDR1 and CDR2 sequences are MNHEY and SMNVEV (reference sequence).